This T cell receptor (beta chain) was sequenced during a study of chemoradiotherapy in HPV16-positive cancers (dated by TCRdb to 2022 to 2024). For the study in its entirety: Candidate HPV-specific T-cell clones and common TCR motifs were defined through functional T-cell assays on cells from a couple of HPV16-positive patients. The candidate HPV-specific TCRs and motifs were subsequently tracked in TCR repertoires obtained from roughly 90 patients with HPV-related cancers. The study asked whether T-cell immunity against the HPV oncoproteins E6 and E7 changes during chemoradiotherapy and whether it affects survival. Overall study results and their limits: Expansion of candidate HPV-specific clones and E7-related TCR motifs was observed in the tumor microenvironment during treatment, whereas no such expansion was observed for non-HPV-specific T cells. In HPV16-positive patients, expansion of HPV-responsive T cells during chemoradiotherapy was found to be associated with improved recurrence-free survival. The functional definition of HPV-specific T cells was derived from only a couple of HPV16-positive patients, and the survival association was reported for HPV16-positive patients.

CDR1 and CDR2, looked up from the germline V gene, are SGHTA and FQGNSA. A distance of 4 bases separates the germline ends of V and J, which lose 1 base and 4 bases respectively. From the cysteine up to the phenylalanine, the CDR3 has a length of 12 residues. The DNA shown is the 36-base CDR3, in frame from base 1. Libraries were prepared through the immunoSEQ multiplex PCR assay. As stored in TCRdb, this immuneACCESS dataset retains in-frame rearrangements with V and J assigned. A fraction of the clones does not appear; measured against another copy, unresolved V genes explain less than half of the discrepancy, and the remainder lacks a known reason. The sample yields tens of thousands of clones; over 90% were counted once. The ten largest clonotypes hold around 17% of the sample. As concerns this clone: The specificity of this receptor is unknown. No much larger clonotype is one base removed from it; base qualities were not supplied.

Because repertoires were sampled repeatedly during chemoradiotherapy, clonal expansion in the tumor microenvironment could be followed. This receptor chain uses TRBV7-2 and TRBJ2-5; the D gene remains uncertain. The sequence derives from a human donor with HPV-associated anogenital cancer. The sequencing used blood, collected from a patient who underwent chemoradiotherapy. The CDR3 protein is CASSLVVETQYF. The bases read TGTGCCAGCAGCTTAGTGGTAGAGACCCAGTACTTC.